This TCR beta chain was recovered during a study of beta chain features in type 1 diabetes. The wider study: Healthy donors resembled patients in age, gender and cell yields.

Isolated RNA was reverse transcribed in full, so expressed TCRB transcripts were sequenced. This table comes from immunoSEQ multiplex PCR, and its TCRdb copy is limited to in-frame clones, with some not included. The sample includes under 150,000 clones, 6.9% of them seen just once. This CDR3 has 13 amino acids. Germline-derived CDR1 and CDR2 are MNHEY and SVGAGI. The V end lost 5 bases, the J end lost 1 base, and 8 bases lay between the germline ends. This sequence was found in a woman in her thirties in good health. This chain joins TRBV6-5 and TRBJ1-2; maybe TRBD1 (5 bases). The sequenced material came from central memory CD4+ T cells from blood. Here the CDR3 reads CASSRQNNYGYTF. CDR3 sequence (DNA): TGTGCCAGCAGTCGACAGAATAACTATGGCTACACCTTC.